These 6 T cell receptor beta chains share one sample of origin, sequenced in a study of blood T cell repertoires in COVID-19. The data were produced by immunoSEQ multiplex PCR, yet TCRdb's version contains in-frame clones alone and is incomplete. The sample includes 130,000 to 150,000 clones, roughly 87% of them seen just once. The sequencing input was peripheral blood. The receptors stem from a human donor in a cohort sampled during active COVID-19.

The J gene is TRBJ1-5, the V gene TRBV3-1 (or the pseudogene TRBV3-2); the D is unclear. CDR1 is LGHDT and CDR2 is YNNKEL in the germline V gene (reference sequence). CDR3 size: 13 residues. V was shortened by 4 bases and J by 5 bases, with 9 bases between the two germline ends. CDR3 sequence (DNA): TGTGCCAGCAGCCGCACTTCCTATCAGCCCCAGCATTTT. It codes for CASSRTSYQPQHF.

V and J are TRBV5-1 and TRBJ2-3; D uncertain. Trimming removed 4 bases from V and 2 bases from J, with 14 bases in between. The CDR3 is 15 residues long. Germline CDR1 is SGHRS and CDR2 is YFSETQ. For the CDR3, the DNA is TGCGCCAGCAGCCTTGACGGAGTGTCCACAGATACGCAGTATTTT. It specifies CASSLDGVSTDTQYF.

As concerns this clone: This CDR3 is also generated by other DNA sequences in the sample. The CDR3, as DNA: TGTGCCAGCAGTCCTCGCCAGGGGGCTGAGACCCAGTACTTC. It is translated as CASSPRQGAETQYF. The chain has TRBV27 and TRBJ2-5; the match to TRBD1 covers 8 bases. The CDR3 consists of 14 residues. CDR1 is MNHEY and CDR2 is SMNVEV in the germline V gene (reference sequence). V was pared by 5 bases and J by 5 bases, with 7 bases of the junction left unmatched.

V usage is TRBV7-2 and J usage is TRBJ2-7; 9 bases line up with TRBD2. The CDR3 contains 15 residues. Trimming removed 0 bases from V and 4 bases from J; junction bases left unmatched: 4. Germline-derived CDR1 and CDR2 are SGHTA and FQGNSA. In nucleotides, the CDR3 is TGTGCCAGCAGCTTAGCGGCTAGCGGGGATTACGAGCAGTACTTC. This encodes CASSLAASGDYEQYF.

J is TRBJ2-7 and V is TRBV11-2; 7 nucleotides agree with TRBD2. With V trimmed by 1 base and J by 2 bases, 5 bases remained unmatched. This CDR3 contains 15 residues. Germline V gene data show CDR1 as SGHAT and CDR2 as FQNNGV. In DNA form, the CDR3 reads TGTGCCAGCAGCTTAGGAGCGGGGCATACCTACGAGCAGTACTTC. It codes for CASSLGAGHTYEQYF.

The chain combines TRBV2 with TRBJ2-1, with a possible D match to TRBD2 (6 bases). The CDR3 has 16 residues. The V and J ends lost 6 bases and 4 bases respectively, with 19 bases between them. The germline V gene has CDR1 SNHLY and CDR2 FYNNEI. The DNA for the CDR3 is TGTGCCAGCAGCCCAAAGGGGCGCGGGGTATACAATGAGCAGTTCTTC. Translating gives CASSPKGRGVYNEQFF.